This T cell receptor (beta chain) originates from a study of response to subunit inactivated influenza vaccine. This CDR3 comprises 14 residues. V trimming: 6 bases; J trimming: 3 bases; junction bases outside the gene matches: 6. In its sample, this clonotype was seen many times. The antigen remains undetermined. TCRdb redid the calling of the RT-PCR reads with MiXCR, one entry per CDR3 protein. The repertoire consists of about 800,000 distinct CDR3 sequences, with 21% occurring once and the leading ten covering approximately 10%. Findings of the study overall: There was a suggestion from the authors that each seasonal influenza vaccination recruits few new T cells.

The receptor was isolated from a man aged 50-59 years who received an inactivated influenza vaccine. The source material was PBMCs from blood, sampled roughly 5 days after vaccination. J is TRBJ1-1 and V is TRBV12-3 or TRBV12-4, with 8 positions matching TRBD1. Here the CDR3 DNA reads TGTGCCAGCAGCCCTCGACAGGGGTACACTGAAGCTTTCTTT. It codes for CASSPRQGYTEAFF.